The present entry profiles one T cell receptor (beta chain) with its context. In the authors' workflow: Using reference gene primer amplification, nucleated cell counts were estimated. Measured with immunoSEQ multiplex PCR; TCRdb has only the in-frame clones, and not every one. That table is the source of V, J and clone size, and D and trimming were worked out from the DNA. The sample consists of about 200,000 clones, approximately 86% of them appearing once. The CDR3 extends over 20 amino acids. The V gene lost 4 bases and the J gene lost 5 bases, with 29 bases spanning the gap. CDR1 is LGHDT and CDR2 is YNNKEL in the germline V gene (reference sequence). The sample originates from a study of blood T cell repertoires in COVID-19. Overall study: Whether acute or convalescent, the COVID-19 samples came from the United States, Italy and Spain. PBMCs, B-cell-depleted T cells, or T cells were the source of the cDNA or gDNA that made up the material.

The TCR was taken from a man between 60 and 75 years old with acute or convalescent COVID-19. This sequence joins TRBV3-1 (or the pseudogene TRBV3-2) and TRBJ2-2; perhaps TRBD2 as D (6 bases). The sample comprised peripheral blood. The CDR3 here is CASSPSGLARSRGRTGELFF. In nucleotides, the CDR3 is TGTGCCAGCAGCCCCTCCGGTCTAGCGCGCTCGCGGGGTCGGACCGGGGAGCTGTTTTTT.